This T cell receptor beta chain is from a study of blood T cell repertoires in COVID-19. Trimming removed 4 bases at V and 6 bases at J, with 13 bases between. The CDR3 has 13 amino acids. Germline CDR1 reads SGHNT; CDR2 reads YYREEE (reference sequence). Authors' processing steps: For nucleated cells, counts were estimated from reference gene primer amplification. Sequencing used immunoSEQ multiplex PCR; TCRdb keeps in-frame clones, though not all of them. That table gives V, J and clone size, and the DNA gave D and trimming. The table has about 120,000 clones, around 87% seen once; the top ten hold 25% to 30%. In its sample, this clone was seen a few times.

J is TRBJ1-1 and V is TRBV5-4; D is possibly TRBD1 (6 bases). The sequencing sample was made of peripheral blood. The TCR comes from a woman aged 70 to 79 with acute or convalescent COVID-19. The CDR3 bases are TGTGCCAGCAGCCCGAGGACAGACTCTGAAGCTTTCTTT. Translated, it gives CASSPRTDSEAFF.